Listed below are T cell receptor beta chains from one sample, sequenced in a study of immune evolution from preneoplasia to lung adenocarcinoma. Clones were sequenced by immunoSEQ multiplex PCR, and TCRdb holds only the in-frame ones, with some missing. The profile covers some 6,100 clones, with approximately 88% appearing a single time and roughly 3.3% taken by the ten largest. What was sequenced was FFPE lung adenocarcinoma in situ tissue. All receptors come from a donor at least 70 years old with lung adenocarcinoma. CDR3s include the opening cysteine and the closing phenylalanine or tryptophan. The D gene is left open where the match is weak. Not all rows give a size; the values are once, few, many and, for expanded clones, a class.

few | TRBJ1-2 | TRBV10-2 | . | TGCGCCAGCAGTGAAAGGTCAGAAACAAAACGACTAAACTATGGCTACACCTTC | CASSERSETKRLNYGYTF
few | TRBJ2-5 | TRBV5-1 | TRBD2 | TGCGCCAGCAGCTCAAGATGGTTAGCGGGACAAGAGACCCAGTACTTC | CASSSRWLAGQETQYF
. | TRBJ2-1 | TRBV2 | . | TGTGCCAGCAATAGGAGGGAGGAAAACAGGGAGGAGACAATGAGGCAGTTCTTC | CASNRREENREETMRQFF
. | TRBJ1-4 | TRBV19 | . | TGTGCCAGTAGTATTTCACCATTCGGCCCGCAGGGAGTGCAAGAAAAACTGTTTTTT | CASSISPFGPQGVQEKLFF
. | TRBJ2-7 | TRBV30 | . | TGTGCCTGGAGTGTCGGCCAGTCCTACGAGCAGTACTTC | CAWSVGQSYEQYF
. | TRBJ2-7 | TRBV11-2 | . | TGTGCCAGCAGCTTATCCGGGGGCGGGACAACCTACTACGAGCAGTACTTC | CASSLSGGGTTYYEQYF
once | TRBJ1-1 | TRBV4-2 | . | TGTGCCAGCAGCGTACAGGGTAGGGCCACTGAAGCTTTCTTT | CASSVQGRATEAFF
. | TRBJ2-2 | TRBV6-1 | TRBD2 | TGTGCCAGCAGTGACGGTGGGGAGGGCGGGGAGCTGTTTTTT | CASSDGGEGGELFF
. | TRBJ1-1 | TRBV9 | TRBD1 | TGTGCCAGCAGCCCCCCCCCAGGGGGGAACACTGAAGCTTTCTTT | CASSPPPGGNTEAFF
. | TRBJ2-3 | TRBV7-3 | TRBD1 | TGTGCCAGCAGCTTGACCGGGACAGGGGAGGATACGCAGTATTTT | CASSLTGTGEDTQYF
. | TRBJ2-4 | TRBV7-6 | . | TGTGCCAGCGGGGTGGGGCCCAAAAACATTCAGTACTTC | CASGVGPKNIQYF
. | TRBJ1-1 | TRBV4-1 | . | TGCGCCAGCAGCCAATCAGCGAACACTGAAGCTTTCTTT | CASSQSANTEAFF
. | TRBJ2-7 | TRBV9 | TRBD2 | TGTGCCAGCAGCTCATCGGGACTAAGAGCCTCCGAGCAGTACTTC | CASSSSGLRASEQYF
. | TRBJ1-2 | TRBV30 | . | TGTGCCTGGAGTGTGTCCGGGGGCTACACCTTC | CAWSVSGGYTF
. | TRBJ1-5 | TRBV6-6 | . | TGTGCCAGCACTATGGACCGCAATCAGCCCCAGCATTTT | CASTMDRNQPQHF
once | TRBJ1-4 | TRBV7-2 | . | TGTGCCAGCAGCTTAGACACAGGGCGGGAAAAACTGTTTTTT | CASSLDTGREKLFF
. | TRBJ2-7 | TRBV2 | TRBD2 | TGTGCCAGCAGTGTAGCGGGAGGGCCCGACGAGCAGTACTTC | CASSVAGGPDEQYF
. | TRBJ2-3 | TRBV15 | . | TGTGCCACCAGCAGAGTGGCCAACTATTACACAGATACGCAGTATTTT | CATSRVANYYTDTQYF
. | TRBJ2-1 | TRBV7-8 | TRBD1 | TGTGCCAGCAGCCAAACAGGGGTTTGGTCCTACAATGAGCAGTTCTTC | CASSQTGVWSYNEQFF
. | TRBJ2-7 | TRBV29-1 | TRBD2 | TGCAGCGTTCCTAGCGGAAGCTCCTACGAGCAGTACTTC | CSVPSGSSYEQYF
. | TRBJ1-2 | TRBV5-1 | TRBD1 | TGCGCCAGCAGCTTGTCAGCGTCGGGACAGGGGGGAGGCTACACCTTC | CASSLSASGQGGGYTF
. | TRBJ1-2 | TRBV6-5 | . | TGTGCCAGCAGTTACGGTACTCGGGGTGGCTATGGCTACACCTTC | CASSYGTRGGYGYTF
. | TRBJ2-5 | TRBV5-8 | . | TGTGCCAGCAGCCGAGGAATGAACCAAGAGACCCAGTACTTC | CASSRGMNQETQYF
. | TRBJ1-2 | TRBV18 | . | TGTGCCAGCTCACCCGAATTCTCCCTTCGCTATGGCTACACCTTC | CASSPEFSLRYGYTF
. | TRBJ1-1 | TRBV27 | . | TGTGCCAGCAGTGCTCAGGGGCCCCTGAACACTGAAGCTTTCTTT | CASSAQGPLNTEAFF
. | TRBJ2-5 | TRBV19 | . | TGTGCCAGTAGGCCCGATAGTGGTAGCTGGGAGACCCAGTACTTC | CASRPDSGSWETQYF
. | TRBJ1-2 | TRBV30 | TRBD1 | TGTGCCTGCAGTTCACAGGGGGCAGGGGACTATGGCTACACCTTC | CACSSQGAGDYGYTF
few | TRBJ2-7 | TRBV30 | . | TGTGCCTGGAGTGAAGGGGTGGTCCGCACCGAGCAGTACTTC | CAWSEGVVRTEQYF
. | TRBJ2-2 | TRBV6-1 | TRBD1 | TGTGCCAGCATATTGGGACAGGGAACCGGGGAGCTGTTTTTT | CASILGQGTGELFF
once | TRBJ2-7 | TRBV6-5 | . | TGTGCCAGCAGACCCGAAAGGACAGCTCCTCAGTTC | CASRPERTAPQF
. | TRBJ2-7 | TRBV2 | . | TGTGCCAGCCGCAGGACAGGGCCTAGCGGGCACCCTGGGGGCGAGCAGTACTTC | CASRRTGPSGHPGGEQYF
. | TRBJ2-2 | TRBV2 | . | TGTGCCAGCTCGAGGGGCGGGGAGCTGTTTTTT | CASSRGGELFF
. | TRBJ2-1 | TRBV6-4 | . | TGTGCCAGCAGTAGGACGCAGAGCTCCTACAATGAGCAGTTCTTC | CASSRTQSSYNEQFF
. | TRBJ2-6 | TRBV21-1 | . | TGTGCCAGCAGCAAAGCCGGTCGGCCGACTAGCGGGAAAGCTGGGGCCAACGTCCTGACTTTC | CASSKAGRPTSGKAGANVLTF
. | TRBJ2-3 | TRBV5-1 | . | TGCGCCAGCAGCATACGACAGGCGGATACGCAGTATTTT | CASSIRQADTQYF
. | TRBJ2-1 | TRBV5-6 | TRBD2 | TGTGCCAGCAGCCCTAGAGGACTAGCGGATTCCTACAATGAGCAGTTCTTC | CASSPRGLADSYNEQFF
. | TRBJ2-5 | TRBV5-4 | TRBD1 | TGTGCCAGCAGCTTGGAGACAGGGCGCCAAGAGACCCAGTACTTC | CASSLETGRQETQYF
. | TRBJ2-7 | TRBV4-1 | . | TGCGCCAGCAGCCAAGAACTTCAGGCAGGGTGGGACGAGCAGTACTTC | CASSQELQAGWDEQYF
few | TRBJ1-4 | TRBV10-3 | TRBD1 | TGTGCCATCAGTAAGCAGGGGGCGGCTAATGAAAAACTGTTTTTT | CAISKQGAANEKLFF
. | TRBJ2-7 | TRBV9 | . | TGTGCCAGCAGCGTAGAAGCAGCCGCCGGCGAGCAGTACTTC | CASSVEAAAGEQYF
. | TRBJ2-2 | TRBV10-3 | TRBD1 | TGTGCCATCAGAAGACAGGGCGCCACCGGGGAGCTGTTTTTT | CAIRRQGATGELFF
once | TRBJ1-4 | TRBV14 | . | TGTGCCAGCAGCCGGAGACAGACCGCAACTAATGAAAAACTGTTTTTT | CASSRRQTATNEKLFF
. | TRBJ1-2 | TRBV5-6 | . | TGTGCCAGCAGCTCATACAGGAGTGGCTACACCTTC | CASSSYRSGYTF
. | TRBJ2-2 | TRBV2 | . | TGTGCCAGCACCGGGGTCCAGCGGAACACCGGGGAGCTGTTTTTT | CASTGVQRNTGELFF
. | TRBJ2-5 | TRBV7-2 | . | TGTGCCAGCAGCCGGACATACCAAGAGACCCAGTACTTC | CASSRTYQETQYF
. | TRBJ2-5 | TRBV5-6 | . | TGTGCCAGCAGCTTGGCCAACAGACAAGAGACCCAGTACTTC | CASSLANRQETQYF
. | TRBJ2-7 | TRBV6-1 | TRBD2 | TGTGCCAGCAGTGAAGCAGGGACTAGCGGGAGAACATTATCCTACGAGCAGTACTTC | CASSEAGTSGRTLSYEQYF
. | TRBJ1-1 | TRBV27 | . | TGTGCCAGCCACACAGGGCAGAACACTGAAGCTTTCTTT | CASHTGQNTEAFF
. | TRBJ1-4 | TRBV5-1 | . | TGCGCCAGCAGCTCTGGAAGCCCTAATGAAAAACTGTTTTTT | CASSSGSPNEKLFF
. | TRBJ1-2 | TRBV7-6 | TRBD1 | TGTGCCAGCAGCTCTGGGACAGGGAACTATGGCTACACCTTC | CASSSGTGNYGYTF
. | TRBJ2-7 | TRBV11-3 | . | TGTGCCAGCAGCTTAGATCTGGGGGCAGATCCGCCGGTGGACTACGAGCAGTACTTC | CASSLDLGADPPVDYEQYF
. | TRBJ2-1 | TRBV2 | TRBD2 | TGTGCCAGCATGGCGCTAGCGGGAGGAAATGAGCAGTTCTTC | CASMALAGGNEQFF
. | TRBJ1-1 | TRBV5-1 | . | TGCGCCAGCAGGGCGGGGAACACTGAAGCTTTCTTT | CASRAGNTEAFF